One and the same sample provided the 32 T cell receptor beta chains below, sequenced in a study of regulatory T cells in long-lasting Graves disease (dated by TCRdb to 2020 to 2023). Read against the paper, the sample's time point label means: newly diagnosed GD, antithyroid drugs for less than 3 months. For both TCR sequencing and RNA sequencing, RNA was extracted from PBMCs using TRIzol. Library preparation employed multiplex PCR. The instrument was an Illumina HiSeq 4000. TCR beta libraries were built with iRepertoire HTBI primers and Arm-PCR amplification of CDR3 regions. TCRdb reran the public reads through fastp at Q25 and MiXCR, keeping productive beta chains. Every distinct CDR3 protein forms one entry, paired with its most common genes and DNA. This sample comprises roughly 520,000 distinct CDR3 sequences, more than 10% of them detected only once. The biggest ten clones account for about 8.3% of the sample.

The data also belong to a second study, concerning T cells in Graves' hyperthyroidism and ophthalmopathy.

Sequences were derived from peripheral blood mononuclear cells (PBMCs), sampled at new diagnosis, from a patient treated with antithyroid drugs. The receptors here all came from a woman aged 25 to 39 with Graves disease. Donor details come from another sample of the same person, matched by shared clones.

This clonotype turned up a few times. The genes are TRBV5-6 and TRBJ2-1, with 8 bases lining up with TRBD2. V trimming: 1 base; J trimming: 4 bases; junction bases outside the gene matches: 7. The length of the CDR3 is 16 residues. The germline CDR1 and CDR2 sequences are SGHDT and YYEEEE. In nucleotides, the CDR3 is TGTGCCAGCAGCTTGTTAACGGGAGGGAAATACAATGAGCAGTTCTTC. It translates to CASSLLTGGKYNEQFF.

This clonotype was seen many times. The chain combines TRBV7-9 with TRBJ1-1; 8 bases agree with TRBD1. The J segment lost 0 bases and the V segment lost 5 bases, leaving 5 bases of the junction unmatched. Germline V gene lookup returns CDR1 SEHNR and CDR2 FQNEAQ (reference sequence). This CDR3 spans 15 amino acids. The CDR3 here is CASSLRTGMNTEAFF. The CDR3 region has the DNA TGTGCCAGCAGCCTCCGGACAGGGATGAACACTGAAGCTTTCTTT.

At least ten counts were recorded for this clonotype. The chain couples TRBV9 to TRBJ1-1, with D unclear. Looked up from germline, CDR1 is SGDLS and CDR2 is YYNGEE. The ends were cut back, 0 bases at V and 7 bases at J, with 16 bases in the middle. The CDR3 extends over 15 amino acids. CDR3 loop: CASSVVSGFGGEAFF. The CDR3 region has the DNA TGTGCCAGCAGCGTAGTATCCGGGTTTGGTGGTGAAGCTTTCTTT.

Ten or more counts support this clonotype. The CDR3 loop is CASIPYSTVNTEAFF. CDR3 in DNA: TGTGCCAGCATCCCGTACTCGACGGTGAACACTGAAGCTTTCTTT. The chain recombines TRBV7-9 with TRBJ1-1; D call uncertain. Trimming took 7 bases from V and 0 from J, leaving 15 bases between them. The CDR3 spans 15 residues. Germline V CDR1 and CDR2: SEHNR, FQNEAQ (reference sequence). Filled out from reference TRBV7-9 and TRBJ1-1, the complete variable domain reads DTGVSQNPRHKITKRGQNVTFRCDPISEHNRLYWYRQTLGQGPEFLTYFQNEAQLEKSRLLSDRFSAERPKGSFSTLEIQRTEQGDSAMYLCASIPYSTVNTEAFFGQGTRLTVV.

V and J are TRBV28 and TRBJ1-4; no clear D. Germline V lookup: CDR1 MDHEN, CDR2 SYDVKM. CDR3 size: 13 residues. V shed 2 bases and J shed 8 bases, with 9 bases lying between them. The CDR3 reads CASSLPRREKLFF. CDR3 DNA: TGTGCCAGCAGTTTACCGCGGCGGGAAAAACTGTTTTTT.

This clonotype came up many times. The chain couples TRBV28 to TRBJ1-6; unclear D gene. Trimming took 4 bases from V and 6 from J, leaving 10 bases between them. CDR1 MDHEN and CDR2 SYDVKM come from the germline V gene. The CDR3 covers 14 residues. This chain's CDR3 is CASSYPSGNSPLHF. The CDR3 nucleotides read TGTGCCAGCAGTTATCCTTCGGGTAATTCACCCCTCCACTTT.

This clonotype was found a few times. The CDR3 loop is CASSPPKGYYEQYF. The CDR3, as DNA: TGTGCCAGCTCACCACCCAAGGGTTACTACGAGCAGTACTTC. The rearrangement links TRBV18 to TRBJ2-7; D uncertain. V shed 0 bases and J shed 3 bases, with 9 bases lying between them. Germline V lookup: CDR1 KGHSH, CDR2 LQKENI. CDR3 length: 14 residues.

The DNA for the CDR3 is TGTGCCAGCAGCTTACGGCCTAGCGGGCGTTACGAGCAGTACTTC. Translating gives CASSLRPSGRYEQYF. The rearrangement links TRBV7-6 to TRBJ2-3; 8 positions match TRBD2. The J call is uncertain, as TRBJ2-7 better fits the DNA end. Germline V gives CDR1 SGHVS, CDR2 FNYEAQ. The CDR3 loop spans 15 amino acids.

This clonotype was observed at least ten times. J is TRBJ1-5 and V is TRBV2, with D possibly matching TRBD1 (6 bases). The germline CDR1 and CDR2 sequences are SNHLY and FYNNEI. The CDR3 runs 16 residues. V lost 3 bases and J lost 2, with 14 bases in between. As DNA, the CDR3 is TGTGCCAGCAGTGAGGTGGGCAGGGGAGGCAATCAGCCCCAGCATTTT. Protein: CASSEVGRGGNQPQHF.

The chain employs TRBV27 and TRBJ2-7, with TRBD2 identical over 9 bases. Looked up from germline, CDR1 is MNHEY and CDR2 is SMNVEV (reference sequence). V lost 2 bases to trimming and J lost 0 bases; unmatched junction nucleotides: 8. The CDR3 covers 17 residues. The CDR3 nucleotides are TGTGCCAGCAGTTTAAGCCCGACTAGCGGAGCCTCCTACGAGCAGTACTTC. It encodes CASSLSPTSGASYEQYF.

This clonotype was observed many times. This rearrangement joins TRBV27 to TRBJ1-4; a possible D gene is TRBD1 (5 bases). The CDR3 consists of 14 residues. From germline, CDR1 is MNHEY and CDR2 SMNVEV (reference sequence). V was cut by 6 bases and J by 5 bases, with 13 bases left in between. The DNA of the CDR3 is TGTGCCAGCAGATCTATCTGGGGGAATGAAAAACTGTTTTTT. This encodes CASRSIWGNEKLFF.

This clonotype was recorded many times. V is TRBV30 and J is TRBJ1-1; D remains unclear. V gave up 0 bases and J gave up 4 bases, with 9 bases separating them. The CDR3 has 13 residues. Germline V CDR1 and CDR2: GTSNPN, SVGIG (reference sequence). The CDR3 coding sequence is TGTGCCTGGAGTGTACTCTTGAGCACTGAAGCTTTCTTT. Residues: CAWSVLLSTEAFF.

The gene calls are TRBV6-2 or TRBV6-3 and TRBJ2-1, with 12 positions matching TRBD2. The CDR3 spans 16 residues. Trimming at V came to 7 bases and at J to 12 bases, leaving 16 bases not matched to a gene. Germline values: CDR1 MNHEY, CDR2 SVGEGT. CDR3 coding DNA: TGTGCCAGCACGAGACCTAGGACTAGCGGGATTGGGGTGCAGTTCTTC. Encoded protein: CASTRPRTSGIGVQFF.

The table lists this clonotype with a few counts. The CDR3 reads CSPLADDANTEAFF. In DNA, the CDR3 is TGCAGCCCCCTCGCAGACGACGCGAACACTGAAGCTTTCTTT. V and J are TRBV29-1 and TRBJ1-1; the D is unclear. With 8 bases removed from V and 1 base from J, the gap between germline ends came to 17 bases. Looked up from germline, CDR1 is SQVTM and CDR2 is ANQGSEA. The CDR3 has 14 residues.

This clonotype was seen a handful of times. The chain couples TRBV5-8 to TRBJ1-2; D ambiguous. Germline loops: CDR1 SGHTS, CDR2 YDEGEE. Deletions cut 0 bases from V and 5 bases from J, with 8 bases between. The CDR3 runs 13 residues. In DNA form, the CDR3 reads TGTGCCAGCAGCTTGGGGCAGGAGTATGGCTACACCTTC. Translating it yields CASSLGQEYGYTF.

Ten or more counts support this clonotype. The rearrangement uses TRBV12-3 or TRBV12-4 and TRBJ2-7; TRBD1 agrees at 10 bases. The CDR3 loop spans 18 amino acids. V shed 2 bases and J 2 bases; nucleotides not matched to a gene: 12. CDR3 sequence: CASSLSKGNGQGAYEQYF. In DNA, the CDR3 is TGTGCCAGCAGTTTAAGTAAGGGAAATGGACAGGGGGCCTACGAGCAGTACTTC.

Regarding this clonotype: It is likely a read error, because the conserved phenylalanine at the end of the CDR3 is missing. The V gene is TRBV5-1, the J gene TRBJ1-1; D not resolved. The length of the CDR3 is 14 residues. The ends were cut back, 3 bases at V and 1 base at J, with 10 bases in the middle. Germline V CDR1 and CDR2: SGHRS, YFSETQ. CDR3 bases: TGCGCCAGCAGCTGGACCCGGGGGAACACTGAAGCTTTCTCT. Translating gives CASSWTRGNTEAFS.

This clonotype was counted at least ten times. V usage is TRBV9 and J usage is TRBJ1-1, with D possibly being TRBD1 (6 bases). Germline CDR1 reads SGDLS; CDR2 reads YYNGEE. Trimming took off 0 bases at V and 5 bases at J, with 11 bases between the two ends. The CDR3 loop spans 14 amino acids. CDR3 DNA: TGTGCCAGCAGCGTAGGGGGGGCCGGAACTGAAGCTTTCTTT. Its translation: CASSVGGAGTEAFF.

Many counts were recorded for this clonotype. The genes are TRBV20-1 and TRBJ2-7; 12 bases align to TRBD2. Germline-derived CDR1 and CDR2 are DFQATT and SNEGSKA (reference sequence). The CDR3 loop spans 16 amino acids. The trim removed 6 bases at V and 2 bases at J, leaving 11 bases unmatched. Written as DNA, the CDR3 is TGCAGTGCACCGACTAGCGGGAGAGGGGCCCCCTACGAGCAGTACTTC. Residues: CSAPTSGRGAPYEQYF.

To note about this clonotype: Given a much more abundant clone one base away, this may be a read error. The V gene is TRBV18, the J gene TRBJ2-2; maybe TRBD1 (6 bases). Germline CDR1 reads KGHSH; CDR2 reads LQKENI. This CDR3 is built from 16 residues. The CDR3 loop reads CTSSPPNRVGTGELFF. CDR3 DNA: TGTACCAGCTCACCACCTAACAGGGTGGGCACCGGGGAGCTGTTTTTT.

Many counts were recorded for this clonotype. CDR3 protein: CASSKRGPQHF. In DNA, the CDR3 is TGTGCCAGCAGCAAAAGAGGGCCCCAGCATTTT. This chain connects TRBV5-8 to TRBJ1-5; D unclear. The germline CDR1 and CDR2 sequences are SGHTS and YDEGEE. V was clipped by 4 bases and J by 9 bases, with 8 bases between them. This CDR3 contains 11 residues.

This clonotype was picked up many times. The chain links TRBV6-1 to TRBJ1-2; D call uncertain. The V gene's germline CDR1 is MNHNS and CDR2 SASEGT. The CDR3 spans 13 residues. V lost 5 bases to trimming and J lost 2 bases, with 9 bases between them. In nucleotides, the CDR3 is TGTGCCAGCAGTCGGACGGCGAACTATGGCTACACCTTC. Its protein product is CASSRTANYGYTF.

This clonotype was seen more than once but under ten times. CDR3 DNA sequence: TGCAGTGCTAAAGGGACTAGCGGGAGCAGGAGCAATGAGCAGTTCTTC. It translates to CSAKGTSGSRSNEQFF. This chain uses TRBV20-1 with TRBJ2-1, with TRBD2 matching over 14 bases. Germline-derived CDR1 and CDR2 are DFQATT and SNEGSKA (reference sequence). This CDR3 is 16 amino acids long. V was pared by 4 bases and J by 6 bases, with 8 bases of the junction left unmatched.

This clonotype occurred a few times. The V call is TRBV6-2 or TRBV6-3, the J call TRBJ2-5; D ambiguous. Germline V CDR1 and CDR2: MNHEY, SVGEGT. The CDR3 is made up of 11 amino acids. The germline V and J ends were trimmed by 6 bases and 4 bases, with 6 bases remaining between them. CDR3 in amino acids: CASRGGETQYF. The CDR3 DNA sequence: TGTGCCAGCAGGGGTGGAGAGACCCAGTACTTC.

The sample holds many counts of this clonotype. As DNA, the CDR3 is TGTGCCAGCAAATTGCTCGGGGTTAACACCGGGGAGCTGTTTTTT. This encodes CASKLLGVNTGELFF. The chain links TRBV27 to TRBJ2-2; D is possibly TRBD2 (5 bases). Per germline, CDR1 MNHEY and CDR2 SMNVEV (reference sequence). CDR3 size: 15 residues. Trimming removed 7 bases from V and 2 bases from J, with 14 bases in between.

This clonotype was picked up a small number of times. At one boundary the junction diverges from the germline segment, which might be a read error. The rearrangement uses TRBV7-9 and TRBJ2-2; 10 bases match TRBD2. This CDR3 contains 15 residues. Germline V gene lookup returns CDR1 SEHNR and CDR2 FQNEAQ (reference sequence). CDR3 sequence: CASSLAGGAAGELFF. The CDR3 bases are TGTGCCAGCAGTTTAGCGGGAGGCGCGGCCGGGGAGCTGTTTTTT.

The table lists this clonotype with many counts. The chain has TRBV6-6 and TRBJ1-6; D not certain. Looked up from germline, CDR1 is MNHNY and CDR2 is SVGAGI (reference sequence). The CDR3 runs 15 residues. Trimming cost V 0 bases and J 7 bases, with 10 bases left between them. The CDR3 loop is CASSYSTLSNSPLHF. As DNA, the CDR3 is TGTGCCAGCAGTTACTCGACCTTATCGAATTCACCCCTCCACTTT.

This clonotype was seen more than once but under ten times. V and J are TRBV7-2 and TRBJ2-2; no firm D call. Trimming removed 0 bases at V and 4 bases at J, with 6 bases between. The germline gives CDR1 SGHTA, CDR2 FQGNSA. The CDR3 contains 14 residues. CDR3 in amino acids: CASSLAGFTGELFF. The CDR3 DNA is TGTGCCAGCAGCTTAGCGGGGTTCACCGGGGAGCTGTTTTTT.

This clonotype was counted at least ten times. The rearrangement uses TRBV2 and TRBJ2-1; TRBD1 agrees at 7 bases. The J call may be in error: the DNA end matches TRBJ2-5 better. CDR3 length equals 12 residues. From germline, CDR1 is SNHLY and CDR2 FYNNEI. For the CDR3, the DNA is TGTGCCAGCATGAACAGGGGTGAGACCCAGTACTTC. Its protein product is CASMNRGETQYF.

The rearrangement joins TRBV15 to TRBJ2-3; 8 positions agree with TRBD1. V trimming: 0 bases; J trimming: 2 bases; junction bases outside the gene matches: 4. This CDR3 contains 16 residues. Germline V gene lookup returns CDR1 LNHNV and CDR2 YYDKDF (reference sequence). The CDR3 DNA reads TGTGCCACCAGCAGAGATCGACAGGGGACCACAGATACGCAGTATTTT. Amino acid sequence: CATSRDRQGTTDTQYF.

This clonotype appeared a few times. This chain links TRBV19 with TRBJ2-2; D could derive from TRBD1 or TRBD2 (5 bases each). CDR3 length equals 15 residues. With 5 bases removed from V and 3 bases from J, the gap between germline ends came to 13 bases. The germline gives CDR1 LNHDA, CDR2 SQIVND (reference sequence). CDR3 sequence (DNA): TGTGCCAGTAGTGTCCGGGACGGGTACACCGGGGAGCTGTTTTTT. Residues: CASSVRDGYTGELFF.

This clonotype was seen repeatedly, ten times or more. The chain links TRBV3-1 to TRBJ2-2; 12 nucleotides line up with TRBD2. Germline CDR1 is LGHDT and CDR2 is YNNKEL (reference sequence). The length of the CDR3 is 16 residues. With 6 bases clipped from V and 3 bases from J, the junction kept 5 bases outside the gene matches. Here the CDR3 DNA reads TGTGCCAGCAGACACACTAGCGGGAGGTACACCGGGGAGCTGTTTTTT. Residues: CASRHTSGRYTGELFF.